This section outlines one TCR beta chain sequence together with its context. What it binds is not known. The V and J ends lost 1 base and 4 bases respectively, with 8 bases between them. This CDR3 is built from 14 residues. CDR1 and CDR2 (germline): MDHEN, SYDVKM. This specimen comes from a study of shared clonotypes between healthy human individuals. Donation came from healthy HIV-negative adults that had no recent acute infections or vaccinations. Each sample came from a Caucasian adult donor living in Nashville, Tennessee. General study results and limits: The sole specimen, blood, was sampled, and tissue repertoires likely differ.

Sequencing used immunoSEQ multiplex PCR; TCRdb keeps in-frame clones, though not all of them. The profile shows about 500,000 clones, around 77% of them singletons. V gene TRBV28 combines with J gene TRBJ1-5; D is unclear. The clonotype comes from a woman in her thirties or forties in good health. Some clones in this sample may be carry-over from other donors' samples. Sequencing was performed on PBMCs. The CDR3 protein is CASSLLADNQPQHF. CDR3 DNA sequence: TGTGCCAGCAGTTTATTGGCAGATAATCAGCCCCAGCATTTT.